This TCR beta chain is from a study of control samples from healthy donors and cancer patients. Some clones are missing from TCRdb's copy, which holds only in-frame ones; the method was immunoSEQ multiplex PCR. The sample includes tens of thousands of clones, roughly 82% of them seen just once. Trimming took 0 bases from V and 0 from J, leaving 9 bases between them. The germline V gene encodes CDR1 SGHTA and CDR2 FQGNSA. The CDR3 covers 15 residues. The TCR was taken from a man aged 50-60 years in good health. The sample taken for sequencing was blood. The V and J genes are TRBV7-2 and TRBJ2-7; the D is unclear. The CDR3 sequence is CASSLAFDHSYEQYF. The CDR3 DNA reads TGTGCCAGCAGCTTAGCGTTCGACCACTCCTACGAGCAGTACTTC.